The clone carrying this T cell receptor (beta chain) was observed once. Data came from immunoSEQ multiplex PCR; TCRdb stores just in-frame clones and leaves some out. Here the sample spans about 350,000 clones, roughly 87% being singletons. This sample was taken from a study of cytomegalovirus exposure and HLA in healthy donors. Sequencing input: PBMCs. The origin of this receptor is a woman in her 30s in good health and CMV-seropositive.

The CDR3 nucleotides are TGTGCCAGCAGCTTAGGGACAGCTGGTGAAGCTTTCTTT. As protein: CASSLGTAGEAFF. The chain couples TRBV11-2 to TRBJ1-1, with D perhaps matching TRBD1 (6 bases). CDR1 SGHAT and CDR2 FQNNGV come from the germline V gene. The germline V and J ends were trimmed by 1 base and 7 bases, with 10 bases remaining between them. CDR3 length equals 13 residues. The full variable domain, with the rest looked up from reference TRBV11-2 and TRBJ1-1, is EAGVAQSPRYKIIEKRQSVAFWCNPISGHATLYWYQQILGQGPKLLIQFQNNGVVDDSQLPKDRFSAERLKGVDSTLKIQPAKLEDSAVYLCASSLGTAGEAFFGQGTRLTVV.